The 7 T cell receptor beta chains reported below all come from one sample, sequenced in a study of identical twins. Via MiXCR, TCRdb re-called the 5' RACE reads, giving one row per CDR3 protein. In the table there are around 340,000 distinct CDR3 sequences, 9% of which are singletons. The sequenced material came from naive T cells sorted from blood. The receptors here all came from a woman aged 50 to 60 in good health.

This clonotype was counted a few times. The chain combines TRBV5-5 with TRBJ1-1, with D hard to call. The CDR3 runs 11 residues. V was cut by 5 bases and J by 6 bases, with 8 bases left in between. CDR1 SGHKS and CDR2 YYEKEE come from the germline V gene (reference sequence). CDR3 bases: TGTGCCAGCAGTTTCGCTTCTGAAGCTTTCTTT. Translating it yields CASSFASEAFF.

The chain recombines TRBV29-1 with TRBJ2-1; D tentatively reads TRBD1 or TRBD2 (5 bases each). The CDR3 sequence is 12 residues long. CDR1 SQVTM and CDR2 ANQGSEA come from the germline V gene. Trimming removed 4 bases at V and 10 bases at J, with 14 bases between. The DNA for the CDR3 is TGCAGCGTTGTAGCCAGACGGGACGAGCAGTTCTTC. Protein sequence: CSVVARRDEQFF.

Ten or more counts support this clonotype. V usage is TRBV11-3 and J usage is TRBJ2-3; either TRBD1 or TRBD2 may supply D (5 bases each). Germline V CDR1 and CDR2: SGHNT, YENEEA. The CDR3 loop spans 15 amino acids. Trimming took off 5 bases at V and 1 base at J, with 13 bases between the two ends. CDR3 DNA sequence: TGTGCCAGCAGCCCCCCTGGGACGGGCACAGATACGCAGTATTTT. This codes for CASSPPGTGTDTQYF.

This clonotype was detected ten times or more. The chain couples TRBV7-6 to TRBJ1-1; maybe TRBD1 (5 bases). Trimming removed 7 bases at V and 4 bases at J, with 13 bases between. Germline V gene data show CDR1 as SGHVS and CDR2 as FNYEAQ. This CDR3 contains 13 residues. The CDR3 spells CASTPRGGTEAFF. The CDR3 coding sequence is TGTGCCAGCACTCCCCGGGGGGGCACTGAAGCTTTCTTT.

This clonotype has more than one count but fewer than ten. The chain is built from TRBV28 and TRBJ2-2; D is uncertain. The CDR3 consists of 15 residues. Germline lookup yields CDR1 MDHEN and CDR2 SYDVKM. The germline V and J ends were trimmed by 6 bases and 2 bases, with 13 bases remaining between them. CDR3 bases: TGTGCCAGCAGGATCCTCGGAACCAACACCGGGGAGCTGTTTTTT. Translated, it gives CASRILGTNTGELFF.

This clonotype was counted between two and nine times. The gene calls are TRBV12-3 or TRBV12-4 and TRBJ2-3, with 13 bases lining up with TRBD2. This CDR3 region has 15 residues. V dropped 7 bases and J dropped 2; count of bases not matched to a gene: 3. The CDR3 DNA reads as TGTGCCAGCATTGGGACTAGCGGGGCCACAGATACGCAGTATTTT. It codes for CASIGTSGATDTQYF.

This clonotype was counted between two and nine times. The chain combines TRBV11-2 with TRBJ2-7; 14 positions match TRBD2. This CDR3 has 17 amino acids. Trimming at V came to 6 bases and at J to 4 bases, leaving 11 bases not matched to a gene. The germline CDR1 and CDR2 sequences are SGHAT and FQNNGV. The CDR3 DNA sequence: TGTGCCAGCAGACTTCTTCCGGGACTAGCGGGAGAATACGAGCAGTACTTC. This codes for CASRLLPGLAGEYEQYF.